This T cell receptor beta chain was captured in a study of control samples from healthy donors and cancer patients. V was clipped by 1 base and J by 5 bases, with 10 bases between them. Germline CDR1 reads SGHRS; CDR2 reads YFSETQ. The CDR3 extends over 14 amino acids. This table comes from immunoSEQ multiplex PCR, and its TCRdb copy is limited to in-frame clones, with some not included. The sample lists under 200,000 clones; around 95% were seen once. The chain combines TRBV5-1 with TRBJ1-5; D gene ambiguous. The sequence was obtained from a woman in her thirties or forties in good health. The sample was blood. Here the CDR3 reads CASSLSSGDQPQHF. The CDR3 DNA is TGCGCCAGCAGCTTGTCCAGTGGGGATCAGCCCCAGCATTTT.